Shown below are 30 T cell receptor beta chains from a single sample sequenced in a study of T-cell reconstitution after alpha-beta-depleted transplantation in children. Molecular barcoding with unique molecular identifiers was used for the TCRbeta library. TCRdb fed the PCR reads into MiXCR, producing one record per CDR3 protein. The sample yields about 580,000 distinct CDR3 sequences, about 21% seen once. The specimen comprised PBMCs, mostly from graft donor cells, sampled 360 days after TCRalphabeta/CD19-depleted stem cell transplant. Source of these receptors: a boy under two years old who had a stem cell transplant for acute myeloid leukemia, so the T cells may come from the graft donor.

Many counts were recorded for this clonotype. V usage is TRBV5-1 and J usage is TRBJ2-5; TRBD1 matches 11 bases. This CDR3 contains 15 residues. With 3 bases clipped from V and 6 bases from J, the junction kept 7 bases outside the gene matches. Germline V gene sequence: CDR1 SGHRS, CDR2 YFSETQ. The CDR3 sequence: CASSSGQGAKQTQYF. CDR3 DNA sequence: TGCGCCAGCAGCTCCGGACAGGGGGCTAAACAGACCCAGTACTTC.

This clonotype has at least ten counts. This chain joins TRBV20-1 and TRBJ1-5, with D hard to call. CDR3 length: 15 residues. In germline, CDR1 is DFQATT, CDR2 SNEGSKA (reference sequence). V gave up 0 bases and J gave up 1 base, with 10 bases separating them. For the CDR3, the DNA is TGCAGTGCTAGAGAGAGCGGGGAAAGCAATCAGCCCCAGCATTTT. This codes for CSARESGESNQPQHF.

This clonotype came up once. The chain has TRBV20-1 and TRBJ2-3; TRBD2 agrees at 12 bases. With V trimmed by 2 bases and J by 1 base, 7 bases remained unmatched. CDR1 and CDR2 (germline): DFQATT, SNEGSKA (reference sequence). The CDR3 runs to 17 residues. The CDR3 sequence: CSARQLAGGPRTDTQYF. The CDR3 bases are TGCAGTGCTAGACAGCTAGCGGGGGGGCCTCGCACAGATACGCAGTATTTT.

This clonotype has ten or more counts. V usage is TRBV11-2 and J usage is TRBJ2-1; D gene unclear. CDR1 is SGHAT, CDR2 FQNNGV, per germline. Trimming took off 2 bases at V and 10 bases at J, with 12 bases between the two ends. The CDR3 is 13 amino acids. CDR3 in amino acids: CASSLPPGWEQFF. The CDR3 DNA is TGTGCCAGCAGCTTACCCCCCGGGTGGGAGCAGTTCTTC.

This clonotype was found a few times. The rearrangement uses TRBV19 and TRBJ1-2; D perhaps matches TRBD1 (5 bases). The CDR3 consists of 12 residues. Germline CDR1 is LNHDA and CDR2 is SQIVND (reference sequence). V was trimmed by 8 bases and J by 6 bases, leaving 13 bases between them. CDR3 DNA sequence: TGTGCCAGTGAGCCCAGGGTGGATGGCTACACCTTC. It encodes CASEPRVDGYTF.

This clonotype has at least ten counts. The CDR3 spells CASSQDPVRGLTGELFF. CDR3 sequence (DNA): TGCGCCAGCAGCCAAGATCCCGTTAGGGGACTCACCGGGGAGCTGTTTTTT. The V and J genes are TRBV4-3 and TRBJ2-2, with D possibly matching TRBD2 (6 bases). The CDR3 length is 17 residues. The germline CDR1 and CDR2 sequences are LGHNA and YSLEER. Trimming cost V 0 bases and J 4 bases, with 15 bases left between them.

This clonotype was seen more than once but under ten times. The chain carries TRBV6-5 and TRBJ1-5, with D uncertain. With 4 bases removed from V and 10 bases from J, the gap between germline ends came to 14 bases. The germline V gene encodes CDR1 MNHEY and CDR2 SVGAGI. The CDR3 is 13 residues long. CDR3 DNA sequence: TGTGCCAGCAGTTTTGAGGGAAAGGGTCCCCAGCATTTT. It is translated as CASSFEGKGPQHF.

This clonotype was counted at least ten times. This chain connects TRBV3-1 to TRBJ2-7, with D perhaps assigned TRBD1 or TRBD2 (5 bases each). Per germline, CDR1 LGHDT and CDR2 YNNKEL (reference sequence). The ends were cut back, 4 bases at V and 2 bases at J, with 9 bases in the middle. This CDR3 spans 13 amino acids. The CDR3 region has the DNA TGTGCCAGCAGCCCCCAGGGACCCTACGAGCAGTACGTC. Translating gives CASSPQGPYEQYV.

This clonotype turned up a few times. V is TRBV6-2 or TRBV6-3 and J is TRBJ1-6; unclear D gene. CDR1 is MNHEY and CDR2 is SVGEGT in the germline V gene. The CDR3 has 15 residues. Trimming left V 6 bases short and J 0 bases short, with 9 bases between. CDR3 amino acids: CASRQPSSYNSPLHF. CDR3 nucleotides: TGTGCCAGCAGACAGCCGAGCTCCTATAATTCACCCCTCCACTTT.

The rearrangement joins TRBV10-3 to TRBJ2-7, with 7 nucleotides matching TRBD1. The germline gives CDR1 ENHRY, CDR2 SYGVKD. V was clipped by 6 bases and J by 7 bases; unmatched bases: 6. The CDR3 length is 12 residues. The CDR3 sequence: CAIRGGPGEQYF. For the CDR3, the DNA is TGTGCCATCAGAGGGGGCCCGGGAGAGCAGTACTTC.

This clonotype was detected ten times or more. The rearrangement joins TRBV5-1 to TRBJ2-5; 11 bases map to TRBD2. Trimming cost V 3 bases and J 5 bases; bases outside gene matches: 3. The CDR3 length is 14 residues. Germline values: CDR1 SGHRS, CDR2 YFSETQ. The CDR3 DNA is TGCGCCAGCAGCTCAAGGACTAGCGGGGAGACCCAGTACTTC. Amino acids: CASSSRTSGETQYF.

The table lists this clonotype with a few counts. The chain has TRBV15 and TRBJ2-2; D is unresolved. CDR1 LNHNV and CDR2 YYDKDF come from the germline V gene (reference sequence). The CDR3 totals 13 residues. V was cut by 1 base and J by 7 bases, with 7 bases left in between. In DNA form, the CDR3 reads TGTGCCACCAGCAGAGTGGGTGACGGGGAGCTGTTTTTT. Its translation is CATSRVGDGELFF.

This clonotype was seen only once. The V gene is TRBV11-2, the J gene TRBJ2-5; 12 bases are shared with TRBD2. J gave up 5 bases and V 5 bases, and 15 bases lay outside the gene matches. Germline V gives CDR1 SGHAT, CDR2 FQNNGV. The CDR3 contains 18 residues. The CDR3 DNA reads as TGTGCCAGCAGCACTAGACTAGCGGGGGCCCCGGCGGGGGAGACCCAGTACTTC. This translates into CASSTRLAGAPAGETQYF.

The chain couples TRBV9 to TRBJ1-1, with D uncertain. The germline CDR1 and CDR2 sequences are SGDLS and YYNGEE. V dropped 0 bases and J dropped 1 base, with 7 bases sitting between them. The CDR3 contains 14 residues. For the CDR3, the DNA is TGTGCCAGCAGCGTAGGGGCAGCGAACACTGAAGCTTTCTTT. Translating gives CASSVGAANTEAFF. The full variable domain, completed using reference TRBV9 and TRBJ1-1, is DSGVTQTPKHLITATGQRVTLRCSPRSGDLSVYWYQQSLDQGLQFLIQYYNGEERAKGNILERFSAQQFPDLHSELNLSSLELGDSALYFCASSVGAANTEAFFGQGTRLTVV.

This clonotype came up many times. The rearrangement joins TRBV20-1 to TRBJ2-2, with TRBD2 identical over 8 bases. Germline lookup yields CDR1 DFQATT and CDR2 SNEGSKA (reference sequence). The CDR3 has 13 residues. CDR3 DNA sequence: TGCAGCGCTCGGGGGGGGAACACCGGGGAGCTGTTTTTT. This codes for CSARGGNTGELFF.

This clonotype appeared many times. V and J are TRBV9 and TRBJ2-3, with 10 bases matching TRBD2. The CDR3 is made up of 16 amino acids. J gave up 2 bases and V 0 bases, and 3 bases lay outside the gene matches. Germline values: CDR1 SGDLS, CDR2 YYNGEE. CDR3: CASSVESGGATDTQYF. The DNA of the CDR3 is TGTGCCAGCAGCGTAGAAAGCGGGGGGGCCACAGATACGCAGTATTTT.

This clonotype has only a few counts. The V and J genes are TRBV7-6 and TRBJ2-5; D remains ambiguous. V was cut by 1 base and J by 1 base, with 13 bases left in between. The germline CDR1 and CDR2 sequences are SGHVS and FNYEAQ. The length of the CDR3 is 16 residues. The CDR3 loop reads CASSLGASAAQETQYF. CDR3 DNA sequence: TGTGCCAGCAGCTTAGGGGCCTCGGCGGCCCAAGAGACCCAGTACTTC.

This clonotype was seen at least ten times. The rearrangement links TRBV12-3 or TRBV12-4 to TRBJ1-2, with D tentatively TRBD1 (6 bases). Trimming took 2 bases from V and 1 from J, leaving 11 bases between them. This CDR3 contains 15 residues. For the CDR3, the DNA is TGTGCCAGCAGTTTATCGGGACACCGTAACTATGGCTACACCTTC. Amino acids: CASSLSGHRNYGYTF.

This clonotype was picked up many times. The chain employs TRBV12-3 or TRBV12-4 and TRBJ2-1; weak D call: TRBD1 (6 bases). V was cut by 3 bases and J by 6 bases, with 18 bases left in between. The CDR3 is 16 residues long. CDR3 nucleotide sequence: TGTGCCAGCAGTTTCATCAGAAGAATAGGGGGCAATGAGCAGTTCTTC. This gives the protein CASSFIRRIGGNEQFF.

The chain uses TRBV4-3 and TRBJ2-7, with no clear D. The CDR3 is made up of 13 amino acids. The germline V gene has CDR1 LGHNA and CDR2 YSLEER. V was shortened by 0 bases and J by 6 bases, with 9 bases between the two germline ends. CDR3 residues: CASSQDLFLEQYF. The CDR3 region has the DNA TGCGCCAGCAGCCAAGATCTGTTTCTCGAGCAGTACTTC.

V usage is TRBV5-1 and J usage is TRBJ2-2, with 7 bases matching TRBD1. The CDR3 sequence is 18 residues long. Unmatched junction bases numbered 13, after V lost 3 bases and J lost 2 bases. From germline, CDR1 is SGHRS and CDR2 YFSETQ. CDR3 DNA sequence: TGCGCCAGCAGCTACAAACCCCCGGGACAGACAAACACCGGGGAGCTGTTTTTT. Protein: CASSYKPPGQTNTGELFF.

CDR3 sequence: CASSYGASGGIQETQYF. In DNA, the CDR3 is TGTGCCAGCAGTTACGGGGCTAGCGGGGGGATCCAAGAGACCCAGTACTTC. This chain links TRBV6-5 with TRBJ2-5, with TRBD2 matching 11 bases. Germline V CDR1 and CDR2: MNHEY, SVGAGI. This CDR3 has 17 amino acids. The ends lost 2 bases at V and 1 base at J; junction bases unmatched: 6.

The V gene is TRBV7-2, the J gene TRBJ2-7; tentative D call: TRBD1 (6 bases). Germline lookup yields CDR1 SGHTA and CDR2 FQGNSA. The CDR3 length is 14 residues. The V end lost 5 bases, the J end lost 2 bases, and 13 bases lay between the germline ends. This chain's CDR3 is CASSTSTGTYEQYF. The CDR3 DNA follows: TGTGCCAGCAGCACATCAACAGGGACCTACGAGCAGTACTTC.

V gene TRBV7-9 combines with J gene TRBJ2-5; TRBD2 agrees at 10 bases. Germline V gene data show CDR1 as SEHNR and CDR2 as FQNEAQ (reference sequence). The V segment lost 5 bases and the J segment 0 bases; nucleotides outside the gene matches: 9. This CDR3 is 17 amino acids long. The CDR3 DNA sequence: TGTGCCAGCAGCCGACTCTGGCTAGCGGGGGACCAAGAGACCCAGTACTTC. It yields the protein CASSRLWLAGDQETQYF.

This clonotype occurred a few times. The CDR3 region has the DNA TGTGCCAGCAGCTTGGTCCTCTCACAAGAGACCCAGTACTTC. This codes for CASSLVLSQETQYF. This rearrangement joins TRBV5-5 to TRBJ2-5, with D unclear. CDR1 is SGHKS and CDR2 is YYEKEE in the germline V gene (reference sequence). This CDR3 contains 14 residues. Deletions cut 0 bases from V and 2 bases from J, with 8 bases between.

This clonotype showed up just a few times. The V call is TRBV12-3 or TRBV12-4, the J call TRBJ2-2; D is perhaps TRBD2 (5 bases). The CDR3 is made up of 13 amino acids. V gave up 7 bases and J gave up 5 bases, with 11 bases separating them. This chain's CDR3 is CASKLRETGELFF. CDR3 bases: TGTGCCAGCAAACTGAGGGAAACCGGGGAGCTGTTTTTT.

This clonotype was seen a handful of times. The rearrangement joins TRBV11-3 to TRBJ2-3; D is perhaps TRBD1 or TRBD2 (5 bases each). Germline assignment: CDR1 SGHNT and CDR2 YENEEA. With 2 bases removed from V and 0 bases from J, the gap between germline ends came to 9 bases. The CDR3 contains 15 residues. The CDR3 nucleotides are TGTGCCAGCAGCTTACGGGACGGAAGCACAGATACGCAGTATTTT. This translates into CASSLRDGSTDTQYF.

This clonotype was seen more than once but under ten times. This sequence may be a read error, since a much larger clone differs from it by one base. The chain joins TRBV7-2 to TRBJ2-3; D possibly matches TRBD1 or TRBD2 (5 bases each). CDR3 length: 16 amino acids. CDR1 SGHTA and CDR2 FQGNSA come from the germline V gene. CDR3 sequence (DNA): TGTGCCAGCATCTTAGTTCTCCAGGGACCCACAGATACGCAGTATTTT. The encoded protein is CASILVLQGPTDTQYF.

There are many counts of this clonotype. The chain recombines TRBV29-1 with TRBJ2-1, with a weak D call TRBD1 (5 bases). V lost 5 bases, J lost 7 bases, and 12 bases lay in between. Germline assignment: CDR1 SQVTM and CDR2 ANQGSEA. The CDR3 totals 12 residues. CDR3 in DNA: TGCAGCGTTAAGGGGTCTTTAAATGAGCAGTTCTTC. Its protein is CSVKGSLNEQFF.

The V call is TRBV12-3 or TRBV12-4, the J call TRBJ2-1, with D possibly matching TRBD1 (6 bases). This CDR3 region has 13 residues. V was trimmed by 6 bases and J by 3 bases, leaving 9 bases between them. As DNA, the CDR3 is TGTGCCAGCAGACGGACAGACTACAATGAGCAGTTCTTC. Protein: CASRRTDYNEQFF.